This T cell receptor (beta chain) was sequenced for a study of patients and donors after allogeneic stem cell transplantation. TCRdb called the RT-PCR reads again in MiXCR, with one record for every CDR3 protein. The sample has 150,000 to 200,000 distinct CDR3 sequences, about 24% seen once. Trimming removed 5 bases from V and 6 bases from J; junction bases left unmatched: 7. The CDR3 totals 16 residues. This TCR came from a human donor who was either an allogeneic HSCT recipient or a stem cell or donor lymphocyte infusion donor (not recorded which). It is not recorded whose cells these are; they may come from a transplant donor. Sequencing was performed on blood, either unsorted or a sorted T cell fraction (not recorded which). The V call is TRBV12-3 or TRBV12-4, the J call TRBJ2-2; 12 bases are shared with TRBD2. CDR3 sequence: CASSPTSGRRAGELFF. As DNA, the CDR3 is TGTGCCAGCAGTCCTACTAGCGGGAGGAGGGCCGGGGAGCTGTTTTTT.